This passage covers 32 T cell receptor beta chains from one sample sequenced in a study of tumor-infiltrating lymphocytes in primary liver carcinoma. Using a constant-region primer together with ProtoScript II reverse transcriptase, TCR beta cDNA was made from 450 to 600 ng of total RNA. Amplification in three nested multiplex PCR rounds with slightly modified ARM-PCR gave rise to TCR beta libraries. The first two PCR rounds used TRBV1-TRBV30 forward primers with a C-beta reverse primer, roughly 11 cycles each. TCRdb itself ran the multiplex PCR reads through MiXCR, one entry per CDR3 protein. The repertoire holds a few hundred thousand distinct CDR3 sequences, with about 50% as singletons. Germline DNA was extracted too, while blood RNA derived from unsorted whole blood. The source material was peripheral blood. The receptors were sampled from a woman between 25 and 40 years old with primary liver carcinoma and hepatitis B virus infection.

About this clonotype: A junction boundary mismatches the germline segment, possibly from a read error. This chain links TRBV4-1 with TRBJ2-7, with D maybe TRBD2 (6 bases). Germline V CDR1 and CDR2: MGHRA, YSYEKL. The CDR3 contains 15 residues. The CDR3 DNA is TGCGCCAGCAGCCAAGGCGAGACTAGTGCCTACGAGCACTACTTC. Its protein product is CASSQGETSAYEHYF.

This clonotype was counted many times. The V call is TRBV29-1, the J call TRBJ1-1; D unclear. Trimming removed 7 bases at V and 3 bases at J, with 9 bases between. Per germline, CDR1 SQVTM and CDR2 ANQGSEA. CDR3 length: 11 amino acids. CDR3 coding DNA: TGCAGCGAAACAGTTTACACTGAAGCTTTCTTT. Its translation: CSETVYTEAFF.

V and J are TRBV28 and TRBJ1-5; no firm D call. V gave up 3 bases and J gave up 6 bases, with 9 bases separating them. The CDR3 runs to 13 residues. Per the germline V gene, CDR1 is MDHEN and CDR2 is SYDVKM. CDR3 bases: TGTGCCAGCAGTTTTAATTTAGGTCAGCCCCAGCATTTT. This gives the protein CASSFNLGQPQHF.

This clonotype appeared a single time. Its ends do not fully match the called genes, so a read error is possible. The chain links TRBV6-2 or TRBV6-3 to TRBJ2-7; D gene uncertain. Germline V gives CDR1 MNHEY, CDR2 SVGEGT. The CDR3 spans 11 residues. The CDR3 here is CASRSPYEEYF. In DNA form, the CDR3 reads TGTGCCAGCCGTAGTCCCTACGAGGAGTACTTC.

Ten or more counts support this clonotype. J is TRBJ1-1 and V is TRBV6-5, with a possible D match to TRBD1 (5 bases). V shed 7 bases and J shed 0 bases, with 12 bases lying between them. Germline CDR1 MNHEY, CDR2 SVGAGI. The CDR3 is 14 residues long. This CDR3 reads CASTTQGMNTEAFF. The CDR3 DNA is TGTGCCAGCACCACGCAGGGTATGAACACTGAAGCTTTCTTT.

This sequence joins TRBV5-8 and TRBJ2-1; D is unclear. V shed 0 bases and J shed 2 bases, with 3 bases lying between them. The length of the CDR3 is 13 residues. Germline V gene sequence: CDR1 SGHTS, CDR2 YDEGEE. CDR3 region: CASSLGPYNEQFF. For the CDR3, the DNA is TGTGCCAGCAGCTTGGGGCCCTACAATGAGCAGTTCTTC.

This chain connects TRBV5-8 to TRBJ2-4; 9 positions match TRBD2. The germline V gene has CDR1 SGHTS and CDR2 YDEGEE. V lost 3 bases, J lost 1 base, and 11 bases stayed unmatched. CDR3 length: 18 amino acids. CDR3 residues: CASSSLLLAGLAKNIQYF. In DNA, the CDR3 is TGTGCCAGCAGCTCACTCCTCCTAGCGGGACTCGCCAAAAACATTCAGTACTTC.

In this sample, this clonotype turned up a few times. A much larger clone differs by one base, so this may be a read error. The V and J genes are TRBV4-2 and TRBJ2-3; weak D call: TRBD2 (6 bases). The germline V gene encodes CDR1 LGHNA and CDR2 YNFKEQ. CDR3 size: 15 residues. DNA of the CDR3: TGTGTCAGCAGCCAAGGAGGGGCTAGCACAGATACGCAGTATTTT. This codes for CVSSQGGASTDTQYF.

This clonotype has more than one count but fewer than ten. V is TRBV28 and J is TRBJ2-7; D is uncertain. There are 12 residues in the CDR3. V lost 8 bases and J 1 base, leaving 9 bases between the germline ends. Germline loops: CDR1 MDHEN, CDR2 SYDVKM. CDR3 in DNA: TGTGCCAGCGTTGACACATCCTACGAGCAGTACTTC. It specifies CASVDTSYEQYF.

Details on this clonotype: The junction differs from germline at one of its ends, possibly a read error. V usage is TRBV12-3 or TRBV12-4 and J usage is TRBJ2-5; the D call may be TRBD1 or TRBD2 (5 bases each). This CDR3 spans 14 amino acids. The CDR3 reads CVSQAGTSYETQYF. The CDR3 bases are TGTGTCAGCCAAGCCGGGACGTCCTATGAGACTCAGTACTTC.

The chain couples TRBV7-3 to TRBJ2-5; D possibly corresponds to TRBD2 (6 bases). Per the germline V gene, CDR1 is SGHTA and CDR2 is FQGTGA. The CDR3 is 16 residues long. With 2 bases removed from V and 1 base from J, the gap between germline ends came to 14 bases. The CDR3 loop reads CASSLPGGMPQETQYF. Here the CDR3 DNA reads TGTGCCAGCAGCTTACCGGGCGGGATGCCCCAAGAGACCCAGTACTTC.

This chain links TRBV5-6 with TRBJ2-1; TRBD2 is a possible D gene (5 bases). V dropped 2 bases and J dropped 9 bases, with 15 bases sitting between them. In germline, CDR1 is SGHDT, CDR2 YYEEEE. The CDR3 covers 14 residues. The CDR3 is CASSFFPGSTEQFF. The CDR3 DNA sequence: TGTGCCAGCAGCTTTTTTCCGGGGAGCACTGAGCAGTTCTTC.

This clonotype was found once. This could be a read error, since a much larger clone is one nucleotide away. This chain uses TRBV11-2 with TRBJ2-7; TRBD1 or TRBD2 may be the D gene (5 bases each). The germline gives CDR1 SGHAT, CDR2 FQNNGV. This CDR3 is built from 13 residues. CDR3 DNA: TGTGCCAGCGGCTTGGCAGAGGGGTACGAGCAGCACTTC. Encoded protein: CASGLAEGYEQHF.

The chain is built from TRBV10-3 and TRBJ1-6; D call uncertain. The CDR3 consists of 15 residues. Germline V gene sequence: CDR1 ENHRY, CDR2 SYGVKD. The V gene lost 10 bases and the J gene lost 5 bases, with 18 bases spanning the gap. CDR3 sequence reads: CATLGRGDHNSPLHF. The DNA for the CDR3 is TGTGCCACCCTCGGACGGGGAGACCATAATTCACCCCTCCACTTT.

The chain uses TRBV28 and TRBJ1-3; D not resolved. Germline V gives CDR1 MDHEN, CDR2 SYDVKM. V lost 6 bases to trimming and J lost 2 bases, with 11 bases between them. This CDR3 region has 14 residues. In DNA form, the CDR3 reads TGTGCCAGCAGCCGCTCGGCAGCTGGAAACACCATATATTTT. Translation: CASSRSAAGNTIYF.

This chain joins TRBV6-1 and TRBJ2-3, with 14 bases fitting TRBD2. The CDR3 sequence is 20 residues long. Per the germline V gene, CDR1 is MNHNS and CDR2 is SASEGT. Trimming removed 6 bases from V and 4 bases from J; junction bases left unmatched: 18. This CDR3 reads CASSGRRETSGRARADTQYF. CDR3 nucleotide sequence: TGTGCCAGCAGCGGTAGGCGGGAGACTAGCGGGAGGGCCCGAGCAGATACGCAGTATTTT.

This clonotype came up a few times. This chain joins TRBV5-1 and TRBJ1-6, with D unclear. With 0 bases removed from V and 9 bases from J, the gap between germline ends came to 16 bases. CDR1 is SGHRS and CDR2 is YFSETQ in the germline V gene. This CDR3 region has 16 residues. The CDR3 is CASSLVSGIGSSPLHF. CDR3 DNA sequence: TGCGCCAGCAGCTTGGTTTCGGGGATCGGTAGTTCACCCCTCCACTTT. Supplemented by reference TRBV5-1 and TRBJ1-6, the full variable domain reads KAGVTQTPRYLIKTRGQQVTLSCSPISGHRSVSWYQQTPGQGLQFLFEYFSETQRNKGNFPGRFSGRQFSNSRSEMNVSTLELGDSALYLCASSLVSGIGSSPLHFGNGTRLTVT.

Points on this clonotype: A much larger clone differs by one base, so this may be a read error. This chain links TRBV23-1 with TRBJ2-7; D possibly corresponds to TRBD1 (7 bases). TRBV23-1 is sorted into the ORF group, with uncertain function. This CDR3 spans 18 amino acids. The CDR3 is CASSQSYRGGPLTYGQYF. The CDR3 DNA reads TGCGCCAGCAGTCAATCGTACAGGGGAGGACCATTAACCTACGGGCAGTACTTC.

This clonotype turned up a few times. This sequence joins TRBV6-1 and TRBJ1-5; D gene unclear. Germline V gives CDR1 MNHNS, CDR2 SASEGT. This CDR3 region has 13 residues. Deletions cut 2 bases from V and 10 bases from J, with 12 bases between. The CDR3 sequence is CASSELLSGPQHF. CDR3 in DNA: TGTGCCAGCAGTGAACTCCTTTCGGGTCCCCAGCATTTT.

Worth noting for this clonotype: A much larger clone lies one base from this, so it may be a read error. The rearrangement joins TRBV7-8 to TRBJ2-1; D ambiguous. The CDR3 covers 15 residues. Germline CDR1 SGHVS, CDR2 FQNEAQ. CDR3 nucleotide sequence: TGTGCCAGCAGCTTAGTTCCGGAGACCTACAGTGAGCAGTTCTTC. Its translation is CASSLVPETYSEQFF.

This sequence joins TRBV10-2 and TRBJ2-3, with a tentative D call TRBD2 (6 bases). The CDR3 sequence is 21 residues long. The V end was cut by 6 bases, the J end by 2 bases, with 33 bases between. Germline V gene data show CDR1 as WSHSY and CDR2 as SAAADI. CDR3 protein: CASRRGRLARDRSSNTDTQYF. CDR3 in DNA: TGCGCCAGCAGGCGGGGCAGGCTAGCGAGAGATCGGAGTTCTAACACAGATACGCAGTATTTT.

In the case of this clonotype: Germline and junction disagree at one end, which may indicate a read error. The chain employs TRBV6-1 and TRBJ2-7; no firm D call. Per germline, CDR1 MNHNS and CDR2 SASEGT. The CDR3 is made up of 15 amino acids. The CDR3 loop reads CASNESGRPPYEQYF. The DNA of the CDR3 is TGTGCCAGCAATGAAAGTGGCAGGCCGCCCTACGAGCAGTACTTC.

The chain combines TRBV29-1 with TRBJ1-1; no firm D call. Germline CDR1 and CDR2: SQVTM and ANQGSEA. The length of the CDR3 is 13 residues. The CDR3 bases are TGCAACGCCTGGGAGGGAGCAGTCACTGAAGCTTTCTTT. It is translated as CNAWEGAVTEAFF. Based on the CDR3 plus reference TRBV29-1 and TRBJ1-1, the full variable domain is SAVISQKPSRDICQRGTSLTIQCQVDSQVTMMFWYRQQPGQSLTLIATANQGSEATYESGFVIDKFPISRPNLTFSTLTVSNMSPEDSSIYLCNAWEGAVTEAFFGQGTRLTVV.

This clonotype was recorded only once. A junction end diverges from the germline sequence, so it may reflect a read error. The V call is TRBV12-3 or TRBV12-4, the J call TRBJ2-3; the match to TRBD2 covers 7 bases. The CDR3 loop spans 14 amino acids. The CDR3 is CTSRKRESTDTQYF. The DNA for the CDR3 is TGTACCAGCCGAAAGCGGGAAAGCACAGATACGCAGTATTTT.

As to this clonotype: A read error may account for a junction end that differs from germline. V gene TRBV6-2 or TRBV6-3 combines with J gene TRBJ1-2; maybe TRBD1 (5 bases). CDR3 length equals 13 residues. Germline CDR1 MNHEY, CDR2 SVGEGT. The CDR3 DNA follows: TGTGCCTGCAGTAAGGCCCATCTGGGGGACTACACCTTC. Protein: CACSKAHLGDYTF.

The sample holds many counts of this clonotype. The chain joins TRBV6-2 or TRBV6-3 to TRBJ2-1; possibly TRBD1 or TRBD2 for D (5 bases each). CDR1 is MNHEY, CDR2 SVGEGT, per germline. The CDR3 loop spans 13 amino acids. V was shortened by 6 bases and J by 4 bases, with 10 bases between the two germline ends. CDR3 loop: CASSRDGYNEQFF. For the CDR3, the DNA is TGTGCCAGCAGCCGGGACGGTTACAATGAGCAGTTCTTC.

This clonotype was seen a handful of times. The chain carries TRBV5-6 and TRBJ1-2; D is possibly TRBD1 (5 bases). V shed 3 bases and J shed 2 bases, with 14 bases lying between them. The CDR3 totals 15 residues. Germline CDR1 and CDR2: SGHDT and YYEEEE. CDR3 in amino acids: CASSSRLTANYGYTF. The CDR3 DNA sequence: TGTGCCAGCAGCTCGCGGTTGACAGCAAACTATGGCTACACCTTC.

On this clonotype itself: Compared with germline, one end of the junction differs, possibly owing to a read error. The chain carries TRBV29-1 and TRBJ2-5, with 8 nucleotides matching TRBD2. The germline V gene encodes CDR1 SQVTM and CDR2 ANQGSEA. The CDR3 loop spans 14 amino acids. CDR3 nucleotide sequence: TGCAGCGTTGGCCGCGCGGGAGGTCTGGAGACCCGGTACTTC. Translation: CSVGRAGGLETRYF.

The J gene is TRBJ2-2, the V gene TRBV29-1; D is ambiguous. V lost 8 bases and J lost 2, with 12 bases in between. The CDR3 totals 13 residues. The germline CDR1 and CDR2 sequences are SQVTM and ANQGSEA. CDR3 sequence: CSTSETNTGELFF. The DNA of the CDR3 is TGCAGCACCAGCGAAACAAACACCGGGGAGCTGTTTTTT.

Of note for this clonotype: The CDR3 does not close with the conserved phenylalanine or tryptophan, likely indicating a read error. The V and J genes are TRBV12-3 or TRBV12-4 and TRBJ2-3; D not certain. CDR3 size: 11 residues. Trimming took off 4 bases at V and 5 bases at J, with 4 bases between the two ends. The CDR3, as DNA: TGTGCCAGCAGTTCCGGAGATACGCAGTATCTT. It yields the protein CASSSGDTQYL.

This clonotype occurred many times. This chain uses TRBV11-2 with TRBJ2-7; 9 positions agree with TRBD1. V gave up 3 bases and J gave up 3 bases; unmatched junction bases: 3. This CDR3 has 14 amino acids. CDR1 and CDR2 (germline): SGHAT, FQNNGV. For the CDR3, the DNA is TGTGCCAGCAGCTTCGCGACAGGGGGCTACGAGCAGTACTTC. Protein product: CASSFATGGYEQYF.

The chain combines TRBV7-9 with TRBJ2-5, with D tentatively TRBD1 or TRBD2 (6 bases each). Trimming took 4 bases from V and 2 from J, leaving 17 bases between them. From germline, CDR1 is SEHNR and CDR2 FQNEAQ (reference sequence). This CDR3 comprises 16 residues. The CDR3 DNA reads TGTGCCAGCAGCTGGGGGGCGGACAGATTTCAAGAGACCCAGTACTTC. As protein: CASSWGADRFQETQYF.